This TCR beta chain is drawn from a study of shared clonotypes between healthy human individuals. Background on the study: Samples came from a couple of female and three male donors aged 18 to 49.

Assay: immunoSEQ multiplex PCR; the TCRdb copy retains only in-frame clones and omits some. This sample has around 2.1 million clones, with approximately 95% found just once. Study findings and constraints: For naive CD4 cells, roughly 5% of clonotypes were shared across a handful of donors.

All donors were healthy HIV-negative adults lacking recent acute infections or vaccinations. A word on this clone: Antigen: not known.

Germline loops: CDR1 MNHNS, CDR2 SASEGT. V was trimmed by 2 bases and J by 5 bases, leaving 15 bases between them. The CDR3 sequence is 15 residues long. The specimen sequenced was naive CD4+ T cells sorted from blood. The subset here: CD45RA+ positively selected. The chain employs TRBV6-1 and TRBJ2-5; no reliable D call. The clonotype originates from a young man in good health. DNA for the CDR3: TGTGCCAGCAGTGAATTAACTGCGGCAAGGGAGACCCAGTACTTC. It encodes CASSELTAARETQYF.